These 8 T cell receptor beta chains were sequenced from one sample in a study of shared clonotypes between healthy human individuals (dated by TCRdb to about 2020). The library was made by the immunoSEQ multiplex PCR assay. TCRdb took this table from immuneACCESS and kept in-frame rearrangements with V and J called. Such tables lack part of the clones; where checked against another copy, unresolved V genes explain under half of the gap, and the rest is unexplained. The sample includes 980,000 or so clones, with over 60% observed a single time. Of the sample, about 1.5% falls within the top ten clones. The sample was memory CD4+ T cells sorted from blood. Explained via the paper, the cell subset or site label denotes: CD45RA-negative fraction. Receptor source: a man between 18 and 35 years old in good health.

V and J are TRBV6-5 and TRBJ2-7; D possibly matches TRBD1 or TRBD2 (6 bases each). The CDR3 is made up of 15 amino acids. Germline V gene sequence: CDR1 MNHEY, CDR2 SVGAGI. Trimming took off 5 bases at V and 2 bases at J, with 16 bases between the two ends. As DNA, the CDR3 is TGTGCCAGCAGTGGGGGCCTGGCGGGGACCTACGAGCAGTACTTC. It translates to CASSGGLAGTYEQYF.

This chain connects TRBV5-6 to TRBJ1-5; possibly TRBD1 for D (5 bases). This CDR3 has 16 residues. V was clipped by 0 bases and J by 6 bases, with 16 bases between them. Looked up from germline, CDR1 is SGHDT and CDR2 is YYEEEE. CDR3 DNA: TGTGCCAGCAGCTTGGCCGGGCAGGGCGTAGGTCAGCCCCAGCATTTT. It yields the protein CASSLAGQGVGQPQHF.

This clone was observed once. The CDR3 DNA is TGTGCCAGCAGCCGTACAGGGGCCGCCGGGGAGCTGTTTTTT. This gives the protein CASSRTGAAGELFF. The chain is built from TRBV7-9 and TRBJ2-2, with 7 bases aligning to TRBD1. Looked up from germline, CDR1 is SEHNR and CDR2 is FQNEAQ (reference sequence). This CDR3 comprises 14 residues. V dropped 5 bases and J dropped 6; count of bases not matched to a gene: 6.

The V gene is TRBV7-2, the J gene TRBJ2-7; 7 nucleotides align to TRBD1. The CDR3 is 14 amino acids. From germline, CDR1 is SGHTA and CDR2 FQGNSA. The V segment lost 4 bases and the J segment 1 base; nucleotides outside the gene matches: 4. CDR3 nucleotide sequence: TGTGCCAGCAGCTGGGGGACAGCGTCCTACGAGCAGTACTTC. Its protein product is CASSWGTASYEQYF.

V and J are TRBV7-6 and TRBJ2-3; D tentatively reads TRBD1 or TRBD2 (5 bases each). CDR3 length: 14 amino acids. V was clipped by 3 bases and J by 2 bases, with 9 bases between them. CDR1 is SGHVS and CDR2 is FNYEAQ in the germline V gene. DNA of the CDR3: TGTGCCAGCAGCTTCCTCGGGGCCACAGATACGCAGTATTTT. The encoded protein is CASSFLGATDTQYF.

Comment on this clone: Distinct nucleotide sequences in the sample also encode this CDR3. The chain uses TRBV7-9 and TRBJ2-7; no clear D. The V gene lost 7 bases and the J gene lost 1 base, with 17 bases spanning the gap. Germline V gene sequence: CDR1 SEHNR, CDR2 FQNEAQ (reference sequence). The CDR3 spans 15 residues. The CDR3 DNA sequence: TGTGCCAGCAAGGGCGATTATGGCAGATCCTACGAGCAGTACTTC. Encoded protein: CASKGDYGRSYEQYF.

This clone was observed a single time. V usage is TRBV29-1 and J usage is TRBJ2-3; 8 nucleotides align to TRBD2. Trimming at V came to 7 bases and at J to 2 bases, leaving 8 bases not matched to a gene. The CDR3 sequence is 14 residues long. Germline assignment: CDR1 SQVTM and CDR2 ANQGSEA. The CDR3 protein is CSALAGPLTDTQYF. CDR3 DNA sequence: TGCAGCGCTCTAGCGGGCCCTCTCACAGATACGCAGTATTTT.

The J gene is TRBJ2-2, the V gene TRBV15; 8 bases are a match to TRBD2. The germline CDR1 and CDR2 sequences are LNHNV and YYDKDF (reference sequence). The CDR3 is 17 residues long. The V gene end was trimmed by 5 bases and the J gene end by 3 bases; junction bases not matched to a gene: 11. The chain's CDR3 is CATSVSERTSYTGELFF. Written as DNA, the CDR3 is TGTGCCACCAGCGTGTCGGAGCGGACTAGCTACACCGGGGAGCTGTTTTTT.